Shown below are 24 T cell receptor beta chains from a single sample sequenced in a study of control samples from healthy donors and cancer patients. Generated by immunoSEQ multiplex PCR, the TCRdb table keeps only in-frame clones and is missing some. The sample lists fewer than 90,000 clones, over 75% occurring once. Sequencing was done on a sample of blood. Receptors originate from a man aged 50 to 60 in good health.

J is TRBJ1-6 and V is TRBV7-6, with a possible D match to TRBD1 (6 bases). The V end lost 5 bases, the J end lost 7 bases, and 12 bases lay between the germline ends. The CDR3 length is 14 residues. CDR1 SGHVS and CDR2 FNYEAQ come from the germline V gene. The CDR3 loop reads CASSGTSLNSPLHF. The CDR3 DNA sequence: TGTGCCAGCAGCGGGACATCTTTGAATTCACCCCTCCACTTT.

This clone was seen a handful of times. The CDR3 coding sequence is TGTGCCTGGAGGACAGGGAGGATCACTGAAGCTTTCTTT. Its translation is CAWRTGRITEAFF. The V and J genes are TRBV30 and TRBJ1-1; 7 bases map to TRBD1. The CDR3 runs 13 residues. The ends lost 3 bases at V and 4 bases at J; junction bases unmatched: 5. Germline lookup yields CDR1 GTSNPN and CDR2 SVGIG (reference sequence).

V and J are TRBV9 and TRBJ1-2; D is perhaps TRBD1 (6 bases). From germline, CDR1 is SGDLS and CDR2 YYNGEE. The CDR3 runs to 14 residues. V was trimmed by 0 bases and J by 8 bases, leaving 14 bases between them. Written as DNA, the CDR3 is TGTGCCAGCAGCGTAGAACAGGGCCTATACGGCTACACCTTC. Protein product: CASSVEQGLYGYTF. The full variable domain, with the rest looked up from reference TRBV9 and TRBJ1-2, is DSGVTQTPKHLITATGQRVTLRCSPRSGDLSVYWYQQSLDQGLQFLIQYYNGEERAKGNILERFSAQQFPDLHSELNLSSLELGDSALYFCASSVEQGLYGYTFGSGTRLTVV.

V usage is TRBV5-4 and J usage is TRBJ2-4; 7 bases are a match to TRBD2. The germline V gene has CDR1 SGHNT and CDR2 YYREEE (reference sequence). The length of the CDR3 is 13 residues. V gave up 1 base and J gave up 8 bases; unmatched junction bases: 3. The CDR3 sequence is CASSLRGGDIQYF. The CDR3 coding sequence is TGTGCCAGCAGCTTGCGGGGAGGGGACATTCAGTACTTC.

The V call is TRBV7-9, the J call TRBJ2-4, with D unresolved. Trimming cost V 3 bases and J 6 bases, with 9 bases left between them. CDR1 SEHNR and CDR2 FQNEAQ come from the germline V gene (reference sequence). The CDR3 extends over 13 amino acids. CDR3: CASSFAQSNIQYF. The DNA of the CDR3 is TGTGCCAGCAGCTTTGCACAGTCAAACATTCAGTACTTC.

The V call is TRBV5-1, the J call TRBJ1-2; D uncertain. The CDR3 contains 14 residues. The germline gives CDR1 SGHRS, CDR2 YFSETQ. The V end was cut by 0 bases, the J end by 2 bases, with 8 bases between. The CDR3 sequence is CASSLDGGNYGYTF. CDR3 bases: TGCGCCAGCAGCTTGGATGGCGGAAACTATGGCTACACCTTC.

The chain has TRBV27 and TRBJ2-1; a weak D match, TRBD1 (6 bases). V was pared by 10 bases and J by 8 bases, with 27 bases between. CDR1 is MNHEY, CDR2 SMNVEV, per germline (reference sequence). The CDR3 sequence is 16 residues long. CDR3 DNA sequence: TGTGCCACCACTTCTACCCCCACAGGGCGAGGAGATGAGCAGTTCTTC. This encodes CATTSTPTGRGDEQFF.

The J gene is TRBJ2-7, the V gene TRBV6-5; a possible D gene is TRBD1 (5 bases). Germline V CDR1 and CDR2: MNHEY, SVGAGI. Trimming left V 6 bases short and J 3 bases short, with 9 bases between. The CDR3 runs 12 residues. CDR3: CASRLGVYEQYF. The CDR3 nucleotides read TGTGCCAGCAGGTTAGGGGTCTACGAGCAGTACTTC.

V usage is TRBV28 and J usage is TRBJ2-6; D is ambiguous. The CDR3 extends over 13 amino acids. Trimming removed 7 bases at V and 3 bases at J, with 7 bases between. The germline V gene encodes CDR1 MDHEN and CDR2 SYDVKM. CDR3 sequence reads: CASNLDGANVLTF. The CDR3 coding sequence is TGTGCCAGCAACCTCGATGGGGCCAACGTCCTGACTTTC.

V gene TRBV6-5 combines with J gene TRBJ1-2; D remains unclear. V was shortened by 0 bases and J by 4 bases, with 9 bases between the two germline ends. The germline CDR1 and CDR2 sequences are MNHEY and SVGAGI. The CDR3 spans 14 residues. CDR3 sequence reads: CASSYSGLLYGYTF. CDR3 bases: TGTGCCAGCAGTTACTCGGGCCTCCTCTATGGCTACACCTTC.

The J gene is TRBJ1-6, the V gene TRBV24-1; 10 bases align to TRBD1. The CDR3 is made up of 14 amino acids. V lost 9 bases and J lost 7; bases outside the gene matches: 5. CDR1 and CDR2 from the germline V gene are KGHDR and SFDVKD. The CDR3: CATQGTGVNSPLHF. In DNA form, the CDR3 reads TGTGCCACCCAGGGGACAGGGGTCAATTCACCCCTCCACTTT.

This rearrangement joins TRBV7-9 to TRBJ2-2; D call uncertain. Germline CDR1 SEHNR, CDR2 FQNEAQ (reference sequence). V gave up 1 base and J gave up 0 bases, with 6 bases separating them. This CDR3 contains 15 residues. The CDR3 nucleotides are TGTGCCAGCAGCTTAGATGGGACGAACACCGGGGAGCTGTTTTTT. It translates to CASSLDGTNTGELFF.

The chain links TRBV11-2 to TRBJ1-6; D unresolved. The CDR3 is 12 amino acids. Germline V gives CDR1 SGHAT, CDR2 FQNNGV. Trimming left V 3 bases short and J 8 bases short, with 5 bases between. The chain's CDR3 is CASSFWDSPLHF. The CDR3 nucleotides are TGTGCCAGCAGCTTTTGGGATTCACCCCTCCACTTT.

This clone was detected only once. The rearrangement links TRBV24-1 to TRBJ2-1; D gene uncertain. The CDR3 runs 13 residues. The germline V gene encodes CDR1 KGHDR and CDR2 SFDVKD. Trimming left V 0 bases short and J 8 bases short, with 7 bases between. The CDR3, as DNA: TGTGCCACCAGTGATTTGAACAGATATGAGCAGTTCTTC. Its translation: CATSDLNRYEQFF.

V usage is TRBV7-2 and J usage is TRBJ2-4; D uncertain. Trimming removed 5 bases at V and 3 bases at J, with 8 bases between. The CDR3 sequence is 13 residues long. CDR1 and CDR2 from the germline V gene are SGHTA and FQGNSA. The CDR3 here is CASSPSGKNIQYF. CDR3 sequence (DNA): TGTGCCAGCAGCCCCAGTGGCAAAAACATTCAGTACTTC. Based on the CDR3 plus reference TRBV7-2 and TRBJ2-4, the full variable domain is GAGVSQSPSNKVTEKGKDVELRCDPISGHTALYWYRQSLGQGLEFLIYFQGNSAPDKSGLPSDRFSAERTGGSVSTLTIQRTQQEDSAVYLCASSPSGKNIQYFGAGTRLSVL.

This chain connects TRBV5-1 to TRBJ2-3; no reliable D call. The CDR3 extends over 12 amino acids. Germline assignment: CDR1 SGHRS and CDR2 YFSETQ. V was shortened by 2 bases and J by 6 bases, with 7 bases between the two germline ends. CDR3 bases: TGCGCCAGCAGCTTTATTAGGGATACGCAGTATTTT. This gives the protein CASSFIRDTQYF. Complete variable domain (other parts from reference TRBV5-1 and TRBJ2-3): KAGVTQTPRYLIKTRGQQVTLSCSPISGHRSVSWYQQTPGQGLQFLFEYFSETQRNKGNFPGRFSGRQFSNSRSEMNVSTLELGDSALYLCASSFIRDTQYFGPGTRLTVL.

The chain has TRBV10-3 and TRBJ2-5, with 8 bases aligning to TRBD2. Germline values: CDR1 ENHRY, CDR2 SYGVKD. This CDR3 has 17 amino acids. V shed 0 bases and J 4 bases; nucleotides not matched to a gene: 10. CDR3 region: CAISESVAGSLGETQYF. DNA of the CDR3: TGTGCCATCAGTGAGTCGGTAGCGGGGTCTCTAGGAGAGACCCAGTACTTC.

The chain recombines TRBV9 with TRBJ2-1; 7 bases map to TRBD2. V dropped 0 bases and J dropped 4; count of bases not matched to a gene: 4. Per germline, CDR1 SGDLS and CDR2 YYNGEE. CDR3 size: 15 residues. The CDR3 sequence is CASSVAVGGYNEQFF. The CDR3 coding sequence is TGTGCCAGCAGCGTAGCTGTCGGGGGGTACAATGAGCAGTTCTTC.

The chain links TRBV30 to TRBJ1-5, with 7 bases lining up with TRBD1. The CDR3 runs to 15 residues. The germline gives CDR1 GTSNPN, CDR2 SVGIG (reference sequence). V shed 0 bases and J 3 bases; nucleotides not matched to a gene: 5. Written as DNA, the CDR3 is TGTGCCTGGAGTGTATCCGGGACAGTCAATCAGCCCCAGCATTTT. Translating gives CAWSVSGTVNQPQHF. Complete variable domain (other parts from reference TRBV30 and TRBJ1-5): SQTIHQWPATLVQPVGSPLSLECTVEGTSNPNLYWYRQAAGRGLQLLFYSVGIGQISSEVPQNLSASRPQDRQFILSSKKLLLSDSGFYLCAWSVSGTVNQPQHFGDGTRLSIL.

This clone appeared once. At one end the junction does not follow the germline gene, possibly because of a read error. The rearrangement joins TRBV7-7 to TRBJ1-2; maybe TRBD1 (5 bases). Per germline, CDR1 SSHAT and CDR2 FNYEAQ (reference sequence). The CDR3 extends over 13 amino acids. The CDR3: CASSPLREGGYTF. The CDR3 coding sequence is TGTGCTAGCAGCCCACTCAGGGAGGGTGGCTACACCTTC.

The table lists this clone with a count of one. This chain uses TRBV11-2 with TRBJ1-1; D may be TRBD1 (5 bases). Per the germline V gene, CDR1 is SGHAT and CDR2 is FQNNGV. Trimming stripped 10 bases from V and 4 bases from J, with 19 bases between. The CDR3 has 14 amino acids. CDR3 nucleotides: TGTGCCACCCGAGCGCAGGGCGAAAGCACTGAAGCTTTCTTT. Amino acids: CATRAQGESTEAFF. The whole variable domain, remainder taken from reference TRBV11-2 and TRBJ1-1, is EAGVAQSPRYKIIEKRQSVAFWCNPISGHATLYWYQQILGQGPKLLIQFQNNGVVDDSQLPKDRFSAERLKGVDSTLKIQPAKLEDSAVYLCATRAQGESTEAFFGQGTRLTVV.

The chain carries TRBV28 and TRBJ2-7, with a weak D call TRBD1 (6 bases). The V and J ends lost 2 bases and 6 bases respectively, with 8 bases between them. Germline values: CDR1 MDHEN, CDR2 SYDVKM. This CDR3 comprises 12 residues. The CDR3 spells CASSLLGGEQYF. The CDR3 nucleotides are TGTGCCAGCAGTTTACTAGGGGGCGAGCAGTACTTC.

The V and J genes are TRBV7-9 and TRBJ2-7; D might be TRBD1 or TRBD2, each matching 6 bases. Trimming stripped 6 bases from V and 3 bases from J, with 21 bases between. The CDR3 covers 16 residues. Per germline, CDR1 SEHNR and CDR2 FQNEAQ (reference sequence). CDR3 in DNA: TGTGCCAGCAGTCTATCCGGGGGCGCCGGACGCTACGAGCAGTACTTC. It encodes CASSLSGGAGRYEQYF.

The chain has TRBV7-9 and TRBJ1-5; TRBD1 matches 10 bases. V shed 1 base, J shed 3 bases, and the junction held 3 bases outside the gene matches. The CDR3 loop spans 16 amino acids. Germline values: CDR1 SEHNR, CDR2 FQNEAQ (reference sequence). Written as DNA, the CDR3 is TGTGCCAGCAGCTTAGGGGACAGGGGAAACAATCAGCCCCAGCATTTT. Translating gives CASSLGDRGNNQPQHF. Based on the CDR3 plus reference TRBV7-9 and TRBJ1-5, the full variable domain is DTGVSQNPRHKITKRGQNVTFRCDPISEHNRLYWYRQTLGQGPEFLTYFQNEAQLEKSRLLSDRFSAERPKGSFSTLEIQRTEQGDSAMYLCASSLGDRGNNQPQHFGDGTRLSIL.